This T cell receptor (beta chain) was profiled in a study of blood T cell repertoires in COVID-19. Study background: COVID-19 samples, acute and convalescent, were from the United States, Italy and Spain.

TCRdb keeps only in-frame clones here, not all; method: immunoSEQ multiplex PCR. Among about 200,000 clones, less than 85% were seen once, and the ten largest hold under 8.5%. The sequenced sample consisted of peripheral blood. The sequence derives from a woman in her 70s with acute or convalescent COVID-19.

CDR3 in amino acids: CASSLVGRDYGYTF. The CDR3 DNA reads TGTGCCAGCAGCTTGGTTGGCCGTGACTATGGCTACACCTTC. This chain links TRBV5-8 with TRBJ1-2, with unresolved D. The CDR3 length is 14 residues. Per germline, CDR1 SGHTS and CDR2 YDEGEE. Trimming pared 0 bases from V and 3 bases from J, leaving 9 bases between.